The sequence of this T cell receptor (beta chain) was determined in a study of T cells after yellow fever vaccination. Study-level results: A large majority of primary-vaccination clones showed up again after the booster (96% CD4, 85% to 90% CD8). Weaker in magnitude, the secondary response showed a faster peak on day 5 versus 15. Clonotypes found in both CD4 and CD8 compartments made up a small share.

This clonotype was seen only a few times. Its antigen remains unidentified. Trimming pared 5 bases from V and 5 bases from J, leaving 16 bases between. The CDR3 has 15 amino acids. Germline V gives CDR1 SEHNR, CDR2 FQNEAQ (reference sequence). By 5'RACE template switching, TCR cDNA was produced, with a universal primer site and UMIs added in the process. TCRdb recomputed calls from the 5' RACE reads with MiXCR, one row per CDR3 protein. Altogether around 310,000 distinct CDR3 sequences are present, more than 8.5% being singletons, with the ten largest covering 18%. The TCR was taken from a man aged 18 to 30 who received the YFV17D yellow fever vaccine. Source: PBMCs, taken on the day of the first yellow fever vaccination. The chain combines TRBV7-9 with TRBJ2-1; D is unclear. Here the CDR3 DNA reads TGTGCCAGCAGCCCAGGTGGTAGTAGAAACAATGAGCAGTTCTTC. It is translated as CASSPGGSRNNEQFF. Filled out from reference TRBV7-9 and TRBJ2-1, the complete variable domain reads DTGVSQNPRHKITKRGQNVTFRCDPISEHNRLYWYRQTLGQGPEFLTYFQNEAQLEKSRLLSDRFSAERPKGSFSTLEIQRTEQGDSAMYLCASSPGGSRNNEQFFGPGTRLTVL.